One and the same sample provided the 20 T cell receptor beta chains below, sequenced in a study of identical twins. TCRdb itself ran the 5' RACE reads through MiXCR, one entry per CDR3 protein. The data show approximately 700,000 distinct CDR3 sequences, with about 18% seen just once and around 13% held by the top ten. The sample was also reused in another study, on T cells expressing NK-cell markers.

The material sequenced was PBMCs. Every receptor here comes from a woman younger than 35 in good health.

This clonotype has more than one count but fewer than ten. The chain carries TRBV4-1 and TRBJ2-3, with 7 bases identical to TRBD2. CDR3 size: 15 residues. The ends lost 0 bases at V and 1 base at J; junction bases unmatched: 1. Germline V gene lookup returns CDR1 MGHRA and CDR2 YSYEKL. The CDR3 sequence is CASSQDREGTDTQYF. The DNA for the CDR3 is TGCGCCAGCAGCCAAGATCGGGAGGGCACAGATACGCAGTATTTT.

This chain connects TRBV7-2 to TRBJ2-1, with D possibly matching TRBD2 (6 bases). Between the trimmed V and J ends, which lost 5 bases and 0 bases, there was a span of 14 bases. CDR1 is SGHTA and CDR2 is FQGNSA in the germline V gene. This CDR3 is built from 16 residues. CDR3: CASSPAGYSSYNEQFF. In nucleotides, the CDR3 is TGTGCCAGCAGCCCCGCGGGGTACAGCTCCTACAATGAGCAGTTCTTC.

This clonotype was seen only a few times. The chain has TRBV29-1 and TRBJ2-2; tentative D call: TRBD1 (5 bases). The CDR3 totals 15 residues. CDR1 SQVTM and CDR2 ANQGSEA come from the germline V gene. V lost 5 bases and J 5 bases, leaving 18 bases between the germline ends. This CDR3 reads CSVLRIGPGTGELFF. The CDR3 nucleotides read TGCAGCGTTCTGAGGATAGGGCCAGGGACCGGGGAGCTGTTTTTT.

V usage is TRBV20-1 and J usage is TRBJ2-5; possible D gene TRBD2, 6 bases. V lost 4 bases to trimming and J lost 3 bases, with 15 bases between them. Germline CDR1 reads DFQATT; CDR2 reads SNEGSKA (reference sequence). The CDR3 runs 14 residues. The DNA of the CDR3 is TGCAGTGCTATGCGCGCGGGAATCAAAGAGACCCAGTACTTC. Amino acid sequence: CSAMRAGIKETQYF.

In its sample, this clonotype was seen a few times. The chain has TRBV27 and TRBJ1-2; D unresolved. Looked up from germline, CDR1 is MNHEY and CDR2 is SMNVEV (reference sequence). V lost 0 bases and J 3 bases, leaving 5 bases between the germline ends. This CDR3 contains 13 residues. The CDR3 bases are TGTGCCAGCAGTTTATCCGCATACTATGGCTACACCTTC. Translated, it gives CASSLSAYYGYTF.

V and J are TRBV3-1 and TRBJ2-7; D is unclear. CDR3 length: 15 amino acids. Germline V CDR1 and CDR2: LGHDT, YNNKEL (reference sequence). The V end was cut by 1 base, the J end by 0 bases, with 10 bases between. The CDR3 DNA reads TGTGCCAGCAGCCAAGCAATCCGGCTCTCCTACGAGCAGTACTTC. Amino acid sequence: CASSQAIRLSYEQYF.

The chain couples TRBV20-1 to TRBJ2-2, with D perhaps matching TRBD2 (7 bases). Germline CDR1 and CDR2: DFQATT and SNEGSKA (reference sequence). The length of the CDR3 is 15 residues. V dropped 3 bases and J dropped 4 bases, with 15 bases sitting between them. The CDR3 DNA reads as TGCAGTGCTAGGGGGGGGCGCGGGGGCACCGGGGAGCTGTTTTTT. Protein sequence: CSARGGRGGTGELFF.

This clonotype was seen a handful of times. The chain has TRBV5-6 and TRBJ2-1; D is uncertain. The CDR3 has 14 residues. The germline V and J ends were trimmed by 0 bases and 4 bases, with 8 bases remaining between them. Germline V gene data show CDR1 as SGHDT and CDR2 as YYEEEE. CDR3 sequence (DNA): TGTGCCAGCAGCTTGGGTTCACGGTACAATGAGCAGTTCTTC. Its protein is CASSLGSRYNEQFF.

This clonotype was observed at least ten times. CDR3 in DNA: TGCGCCAGCAGCTTGGGGGGGCTAGGGAGACGCGATGAGCAGTTCTTC. Translating it yields CASSLGGLGRRDEQFF. The chain combines TRBV5-1 with TRBJ2-1; D possibly corresponds to TRBD1 (6 bases). This CDR3 region has 16 residues. From germline, CDR1 is SGHRS and CDR2 YFSETQ. Trimming took off 0 bases at V and 8 bases at J, with 18 bases between the two ends.

This clonotype was counted between two and nine times. The V call is TRBV5-6, the J call TRBJ1-1; D gene ambiguous. The germline V and J ends were trimmed by 4 bases and 3 bases, with 16 bases remaining between them. The germline V gene has CDR1 SGHDT and CDR2 YYEEEE. This CDR3 comprises 15 residues. CDR3 protein: CASSRVYISHTEAFF. CDR3 DNA: TGTGCCAGCAGCCGTGTATACATCAGCCACACTGAAGCTTTCTTT.

The V and J genes are TRBV20-1 and TRBJ2-7; tentative D call: TRBD1 (7 bases). V was clipped by 5 bases and J by 5 bases, with 10 bases between them. CDR3 length: 11 amino acids. The germline gives CDR1 DFQATT, CDR2 SNEGSKA (reference sequence). The CDR3 loop reads CSALRGDEQYF. In DNA, the CDR3 is TGCAGTGCTCTCAGGGGGGACGAGCAGTACTTC.

This clonotype was counted between two and nine times. This chain uses TRBV10-3 with TRBJ2-1, with D unresolved. CDR1 and CDR2 from the germline V gene are ENHRY and SYGVKD. CDR3 length: 11 amino acids. V lost 8 bases and J 9 bases, leaving 11 bases between the germline ends. Here the CDR3 DNA reads TGTGCCATCGAGAATACCGGTGAGCAGTTCTTC. Translated, it gives CAIENTGEQFF.

The chain uses TRBV13 and TRBJ2-3; TRBD1 aligns across 7 bases. CDR3 size: 16 residues. Germline CDR1 is PRHDT and CDR2 is FYEKMQ (reference sequence). V lost 4 bases and J lost 2; bases outside the gene matches: 9. CDR3 sequence: CASSSRDSAVTDTQYF. The CDR3 DNA follows: TGTGCCAGCAGCTCCAGGGACAGCGCGGTCACAGATACGCAGTATTTT. Combining the CDR3 with reference TRBV13 and TRBJ2-3 gives the whole variable domain AAGVIQSPRHLIKEKRETATLKCYPIPRHDTVYWYQQGPGQDPQFLISFYEKMQSDKGSIPDRFSAQQFSDYHSELNMSSLELGDSALYFCASSSRDSAVTDTQYFGPGTRLTVL.

The table lists this clonotype with many counts. J is TRBJ1-1 and V is TRBV5-1; D not certain. CDR1 is SGHRS and CDR2 is YFSETQ in the germline V gene. V was shortened by 4 bases and J by 3 bases, with 4 bases between the two germline ends. The CDR3 runs 11 residues. CDR3 in DNA: TGCGCCAGCAGCGACGACACTGAAGCTTTCTTT. This sequence encodes CASSDDTEAFF. Filled out from reference TRBV5-1 and TRBJ1-1, the complete variable domain reads KAGVTQTPRYLIKTRGQQVTLSCSPISGHRSVSWYQQTPGQGLQFLFEYFSETQRNKGNFPGRFSGRQFSNSRSEMNVSTLELGDSALYLCASSDDTEAFFGQGTRLTVV.

The rearrangement uses TRBV5-5 and TRBJ1-6; D remains unclear. This CDR3 spans 14 amino acids. V lost 4 bases and J 6 bases, leaving 11 bases between the germline ends. CDR1 and CDR2 (germline): SGHKS, YYEKEE (reference sequence). CDR3 sequence reads: CASSVQLSNSPLHF. CDR3 nucleotides: TGTGCCAGCAGCGTGCAGCTATCTAATTCACCCCTCCACTTT. The variable domain in full, completed from reference TRBV5-5 and TRBJ1-6, reads DAGVTQSPTHLIKTRGQQVTLRCSPISGHKSVSWYQQVLGQGPQFIFQYYEKEERGRGNFPDRFSARQFPNYSSELNVNALLLGDSALYLCASSVQLSNSPLHFGNGTRLTVT.

The chain carries TRBV6-1 and TRBJ2-5, with D tentatively TRBD1 (6 bases). With 2 bases removed from V and 4 bases from J, the gap between germline ends came to 11 bases. The CDR3 is 14 amino acids. Per the germline V gene, CDR1 is MNHNS and CDR2 is SASEGT. The CDR3, as DNA: TGTGCCAGCAGTGAAAGTACAGGGTTAGAGACCCAGTACTTC. Amino acids: CASSESTGLETQYF.

V gene TRBV6-1 combines with J gene TRBJ2-7; 7 bases align to TRBD2. V was pared by 11 bases and J by 2 bases, with 12 bases of the junction left unmatched. The CDR3 totals 14 residues. Per germline, CDR1 MNHNS and CDR2 SASEGT. CDR3 protein: CASTPREAPYEQYF. The CDR3 nucleotides are TGTGCCTCTACGCCCCGGGAGGCCCCCTACGAGCAGTACTTC.

The CDR3 region is CASSTGLSGADTQYF. The CDR3 DNA follows: TGTGCCAGCAGTACGGGACTTTCAGGGGCAGATACGCAGTATTTT. This chain joins TRBV12-3 or TRBV12-4 and TRBJ2-3, with D perhaps matching TRBD1 or TRBD2 (6 bases each). The CDR3 runs to 15 residues. V lost 5 bases and J lost 4, with 16 bases in between.

The rearrangement uses TRBV5-1 and TRBJ2-5; D remains unclear. Germline CDR1 reads SGHRS; CDR2 reads YFSETQ. The length of the CDR3 is 17 residues. The germline V and J ends were trimmed by 1 base and 1 base, with 17 bases remaining between them. CDR3: CASSLWPPFRVQETQYF. CDR3 nucleotide sequence: TGCGCCAGCAGCTTGTGGCCTCCGTTCCGGGTCCAAGAGACCCAGTACTTC.

This clonotype was seen more than once but under ten times. J is TRBJ2-1 and V is TRBV20-1, with D possibly TRBD2 on 5 matching bases. CDR3 size: 14 residues. Trimming pared 4 bases from V and 0 bases from J, leaving 10 bases between. The V gene's germline CDR1 is DFQATT and CDR2 SNEGSKA (reference sequence). Here the CDR3 DNA reads TGCAGTGCTATTAGCGAGAGCTCCTACAATGAGCAGTTCTTC. Translated: CSAISESSYNEQFF.